Each of the 23 T cell receptor beta chains below was sequenced from the same sample in a study of T-cell reconstitution after alpha-beta-depleted transplantation in children. The library targeted TCRbeta and was prepared with unique molecular identifiers. MiXCR, applied by TCRdb to the PCR reads, yields one record per CDR3 protein. The table includes hundreds of thousands of distinct CDR3 sequences, 10% to 15% detected once. The material sequenced was PBMCs, taken before TCRalphabeta/CD19-depleted stem cell transplant. The receptor source for this set is a girl aged 2 to 10 with congenital amegakaryocytic thrombocytopenia, due to receive a stem cell transplant.

This clonotype was seen a few times. This chain joins TRBV20-1 and TRBJ1-1, with D uncertain. This CDR3 is built from 11 residues. Germline loops: CDR1 DFQATT, CDR2 SNEGSKA (reference sequence). Between the trimmed V and J ends, which lost 7 bases and 6 bases, there was a span of 12 bases. CDR3 sequence reads: CSVPGLPEAFF. In nucleotides, the CDR3 is TGCAGTGTTCCGGGTCTACCTGAAGCTTTCTTT.

This clonotype has more than one count but fewer than ten. The V and J genes are TRBV15 and TRBJ1-3; no firm D call. Germline V lookup: CDR1 LNHNV, CDR2 YYDKDF (reference sequence). Trimming shortened V by 4 bases and J by 0 bases, and 13 bases separated the two germline ends. The CDR3 covers 16 residues. CDR3 DNA: TGTGCCACCAGCAACGGTTGGGAATACTCTGGAAACACCATATATTTT. It translates to CATSNGWEYSGNTIYF.

This clonotype was picked up many times. J is TRBJ2-1 and V is TRBV7-2; TRBD1 matches 12 bases. Germline V gives CDR1 SGHTA, CDR2 FQGNSA. The V gene end was trimmed by 4 bases and the J gene end by 5 bases; junction bases not matched to a gene: 3. The CDR3 runs to 15 residues. DNA of the CDR3: TGTGCCAGCAGCTCCGGGACAGGGGGCAACAATGAGCAGTTCTTC. This translates into CASSSGTGGNNEQFF. Complete variable domain (other parts from reference TRBV7-2 and TRBJ2-1): GAGVSQSPSNKVTEKGKDVELRCDPISGHTALYWYRQSLGQGLEFLIYFQGNSAPDKSGLPSDRFSAERTGGSVSTLTIQRTQQEDSAVYLCASSSGTGGNNEQFFGPGTRLTVL.

V is TRBV4-1 and J is TRBJ2-7; D is undetermined. The germline V gene encodes CDR1 MGHRA and CDR2 YSYEKL. The CDR3 totals 15 residues. The V end was cut by 0 bases, the J end by 1 base, with 10 bases between. The CDR3 bases are TGCGCCAGCAGCCAAGATGGGTTTCAATCCTACGAGCAGTACTTC. Amino acids: CASSQDGFQSYEQYF.

As for this clonotype: A much bigger clone sits one base away, suggesting this may be a read error. The V gene is TRBV5-6, the J gene TRBJ2-1; D is ambiguous. V lost 0 bases to trimming and J lost 9 bases, with 13 bases between them. Germline V gene sequence: CDR1 SGHDT, CDR2 YYEEEE. This CDR3 contains 14 residues. CDR3 residues: CASSLGLNGREQFF. CDR3 sequence (DNA): TGTGCCAGCAGCTTGGGGCTCAACGGGCGTGAGCAGTTCTTC. The full variable domain, its missing parts supplied by reference TRBV5-6 and TRBJ2-1, is DAGVTQSPTHLIKTRGQQVTLRCSPKSGHDTVSWYQQALGQGPQFIFQYYEEEERQRGNFPDRFSGHQFPNYSSELNVNALLLGDSALYLCASSLGLNGREQFFGPGTRLTVL.

In this sample, this clonotype turned up a few times. The rearrangement uses TRBV29-1 and TRBJ1-1, with 11 nucleotides matching TRBD1. This CDR3 spans 13 amino acids. The junction had 3 bases not matched to a gene; V was cut back by 7 bases and J by 2 bases. Germline CDR1 reads SQVTM; CDR2 reads ANQGSEA. This CDR3 reads CSARTGGNTEAFF. The DNA for the CDR3 is TGCAGCGCCAGGACAGGGGGCAACACTGAAGCTTTCTTT.

The chain combines TRBV20-1 with TRBJ2-7, with D maybe TRBD2 (5 bases). V lost 0 bases and J lost 6, with 6 bases in between. The germline V gene encodes CDR1 DFQATT and CDR2 SNEGSKA (reference sequence). The CDR3 runs to 11 residues. In nucleotides, the CDR3 is TGCAGTGCTAGAGACGGGGTCGAGCAGTACTTC. This gives the protein CSARDGVEQYF.

Many counts were recorded for this clonotype. The chain couples TRBV3-1 to TRBJ2-1, with 11 bases fitting TRBD2. Germline V gene lookup returns CDR1 LGHDT and CDR2 YNNKEL (reference sequence). The trim removed 0 bases at V and 2 bases at J, leaving 9 bases unmatched. CDR3 size: 19 residues. DNA for the CDR3: TGTGCCAGCAGCCAAGAAGGGCTAGCGGGAGGTGGGGCCTACAATGAGCAGTTCTTC. Its translation: CASSQEGLAGGGAYNEQFF.

This clonotype was counted between two and nine times. The V gene is TRBV20-1, the J gene TRBJ2-7; D is possibly TRBD1 (5 bases). In germline, CDR1 is DFQATT, CDR2 SNEGSKA (reference sequence). V was shortened by 3 bases and J by 2 bases, with 14 bases between the two germline ends. The CDR3 loop spans 14 amino acids. This CDR3 is CSASRAGMPYEQYF. The CDR3 nucleotides are TGCAGTGCTAGTAGGGCAGGGATGCCCTACGAGCAGTACTTC.

This rearrangement joins TRBV5-1 to TRBJ2-7; maybe TRBD2 (6 bases). V lost 0 bases to trimming and J lost 7 bases, with 14 bases between them. The CDR3 extends over 14 amino acids. Germline loops: CDR1 SGHRS, CDR2 YFSETQ. CDR3 coding DNA: TGCGCCAGCAGCTTGGGGACTAACATACGAGAGCAGTACTTC. Translation gives CASSLGTNIREQYF.

At least ten counts were recorded for this clonotype. The V gene is TRBV7-2, the J gene TRBJ2-7, with 7 bases aligning to TRBD2. Germline lookup yields CDR1 SGHTA and CDR2 FQGNSA. CDR3 size: 13 residues. The V gene end was trimmed by 3 bases and the J gene end by 6 bases; junction bases not matched to a gene: 5. CDR3 sequence: CASSFEGLREQYF. CDR3 DNA sequence: TGTGCCAGCAGCTTTGAGGGACTACGCGAGCAGTACTTC.

The table lists this clonotype with a few counts. The chain has TRBV30 and TRBJ2-7; D unresolved. The CDR3 spans 13 residues. V shed 0 bases and J shed 6 bases, with 12 bases lying between them. CDR1 is GTSNPN, CDR2 SVGIG, per germline (reference sequence). CDR3 in amino acids: CAWSVPGFIEQYF. The CDR3 nucleotides are TGTGCCTGGAGTGTACCTGGGTTCATCGAGCAGTACTTC.

This clonotype showed up many times. The chain uses TRBV5-1 and TRBJ2-1, with D possibly being TRBD2 (5 bases). Trimming took off 8 bases at V and 5 bases at J, with 14 bases between the two ends. Germline V gives CDR1 SGHRS, CDR2 YFSETQ. There are 13 residues in the CDR3. In DNA form, the CDR3 reads TGCGCCAGTACGGCGGGTGCGGACAATGAGCAGTTCTTC. Encoded protein: CASTAGADNEQFF.

This clonotype was counted only a few times. This chain connects TRBV7-9 to TRBJ2-1, with no clear D. The V and J ends lost 3 bases and 2 bases respectively, with 11 bases between them. The CDR3 runs to 15 residues. The germline CDR1 and CDR2 sequences are SEHNR and FQNEAQ (reference sequence). This chain's CDR3 is CASSFETLTYNEQFF. CDR3 sequence (DNA): TGTGCCAGCAGCTTCGAGACCCTTACCTACAATGAGCAGTTCTTC.

With respect to this clonotype: Germline and junction disagree at one end, which may indicate a read error. The chain employs TRBV20-1 and TRBJ2-3; D ambiguous. This CDR3 is 14 amino acids long. Per germline, CDR1 DFQATT and CDR2 SNEGSKA (reference sequence). The CDR3 DNA is TGCAGTGCTAGAGAGGAAATTAGCACAGATACGCAGTCTTTT. Its protein product is CSAREEISTDTQSF.

This clonotype was seen repeatedly, ten times or more. The genes are TRBV20-1 and TRBJ2-1, with D maybe TRBD2 (6 bases). The V gene's germline CDR1 is DFQATT and CDR2 SNEGSKA (reference sequence). The ends were cut back, 3 bases at V and 0 bases at J, with 15 bases in the middle. The CDR3 runs to 16 residues. The CDR3 sequence is CSASDIAASSYNEQFF. CDR3 coding DNA: TGCAGTGCTAGTGACATAGCGGCCAGCTCCTACAATGAGCAGTTCTTC.

This clonotype was counted at least ten times. This CDR3 is CASSITGGSPLHF. As DNA, the CDR3 is TGTGCCAGCAGCATTACAGGGGGCTCACCCCTCCACTTT. V and J are TRBV12-3 or TRBV12-4 and TRBJ1-6; 9 bases are shared with TRBD1. This CDR3 region has 13 residues. The J segment lost 10 bases and the V segment lost 6 bases, leaving 4 bases of the junction unmatched.

This clonotype showed up just a few times. The chain has TRBV20-1 and TRBJ2-5; D gene uncertain. Germline CDR1 and CDR2: DFQATT and SNEGSKA (reference sequence). The length of the CDR3 is 13 residues. Trimming removed 6 bases from V and 0 bases from J, with 11 bases in between. CDR3 region: CSAAYEDQETQYF. DNA of the CDR3: TGCAGTGCAGCCTACGAGGACCAAGAGACCCAGTACTTC.

This clonotype was found a few times. The V call is TRBV24-1, the J call TRBJ2-3; D is perhaps TRBD2 (5 bases). This CDR3 contains 13 residues. The germline V and J ends were trimmed by 5 bases and 5 bases, with 10 bases remaining between them. The germline gives CDR1 KGHDR, CDR2 SFDVKD. As DNA, the CDR3 is TGTGCCACCAGTGTCGGGGTAGGAGATACGCAGTATTTT. Protein product: CATSVGVGDTQYF.

This clonotype came up many times. The chain links TRBV20-1 to TRBJ2-1; TRBD2 is a possible D gene (6 bases). The CDR3 sequence is 16 residues long. Germline V gene lookup returns CDR1 DFQATT and CDR2 SNEGSKA (reference sequence). V was pared by 4 bases and J by 1 base, with 17 bases between. The CDR3, as DNA: TGCAGTGCTATAGATTCTGGTGGAGGGTCCTACAATGAGCAGTTCTTC. Its translation: CSAIDSGGGSYNEQFF.

This clonotype was picked up many times. The chain carries TRBV11-2 and TRBJ2-1; 7 nucleotides line up with TRBD2. Trimming took 6 bases from V and 4 from J; bases not matched to a gene: 6. Germline loops: CDR1 SGHAT, CDR2 FQNNGV. The CDR3 has 14 residues. Written as DNA, the CDR3 is TGTGCCAGCAGACCAAGCGGGACGTACAATGAGCAGTTCTTC. Amino acids: CASRPSGTYNEQFF.

This clonotype was picked up many times. The chain is built from TRBV7-7 and TRBJ2-5; D ambiguous. Germline V gene data show CDR1 as SSHAT and CDR2 as FNYEAQ (reference sequence). There are 13 residues in the CDR3. Deletions cut 2 bases from V and 2 bases from J, with 6 bases between. CDR3 loop: CASSLWQQETQYF. The DNA for the CDR3 is TGTGCCAGCAGCTTATGGCAGCAAGAGACCCAGTACTTC.

This clonotype was counted at least ten times. V is TRBV20-1 and J is TRBJ1-5; D is possibly TRBD1 (5 bases). The CDR3 sequence is 15 residues long. The germline V gene encodes CDR1 DFQATT and CDR2 SNEGSKA (reference sequence). Trimming removed 3 bases at V and 5 bases at J, with 17 bases between. Here the CDR3 reads CSASIYGAGYQPQHF. The CDR3 DNA sequence: TGCAGTGCTAGTATTTACGGGGCGGGATATCAGCCCCAGCATTTT.